Below, one T cell receptor (beta chain) is given with its context. What it recognizes is unknown. These data come from a study of cytomegalovirus exposure and HLA in healthy donors. Both 60 Vbeta primers and 13 Jbeta primers went into the PCR. Libraries were prepared by immunoSEQ multiplex PCR; TCRdb keeps only in-frame clonotypes and omits some of them. The specimen's table records approximately 77,000 clones. CDR1 and CDR2 (germline): SGHTA, FQGNSA. Trimming at V came to 1 base and at J to 4 bases, leaving 5 bases not matched to a gene. The CDR3 has 15 residues. General study results and limits: Reports indicate that TCR beta sequences accurately predicted the HLA-A and HLA-B alleles of most subjects. TCR beta sequences numbering 15,000 to 20,000 were associated with HLA alleles at 0.05 false discovery rate in a later analysis. Sequencing probably produced one cluster of sequence variants that were highly shared. Later work found that TCR association rates differed between HLA loci; DRB1 had the most and HLA-C the fewest.

The sequence derives from a man aged 25-45 years in good health and CMV-seronegative. The V and J genes are TRBV7-2 and TRBJ2-7; TRBD2 matches 9 bases. Input material: PBMCs. Here the CDR3 DNA reads TGTGCCAGCAGCTTAGGACTAGCGGACATATACGAGCAGTACTTC. This translates into CASSLGLADIYEQYF.